The clone carrying this T cell receptor beta chain was observed at least ten times. Described time point: newly diagnosed GD, antithyroid drugs for less than 3 months. Generation of the TCR library employed RNA extracted from PBMCs. Trimming at V came to 5 bases and at J to 4 bases, leaving 8 bases not matched to a gene. This CDR3 has 15 residues. Germline V gene lookup returns CDR1 SEHNR and CDR2 FQNEAQ (reference sequence). The data belong to a study of regulatory T cells in long-lasting Graves disease. With iRepertoire HTBI primers and Arm-PCR of CDR3 regions, TCR beta libraries were built. MiXCR was run by TCRdb on the multiplex PCR reads, yielding one entry per CDR3 protein. The repertoire consists of roughly 410,000 distinct CDR3 sequences, with approximately 15% occurring once and the leading ten covering roughly 8%. These data also formed part of another study, on T cells in Graves' hyperthyroidism and ophthalmopathy.

The chain links TRBV7-9 to TRBJ2-7; 10 nucleotides agree with TRBD1. Material: peripheral blood mononuclear cells (PBMCs), obtained at new diagnosis, from a patient treated with antithyroid drugs. The clonotype comes from a woman between 35 and 50 years old with Graves disease. The CDR3, as DNA: TGTGCCAGCAGCCCCCGGGACAGGGGTGGTTACGAGCAGTACTTC. Residues: CASSPRDRGGYEQYF.